The rows below give T cell receptor beta chains drawn from one sample of a study of CD8+ T cells in alopecia areata. The table came from immunoSEQ multiplex PCR; TCRdb's copy has only in-frame clones and leaves some out. The sample includes roughly 120,000 clones, about half seen only once; the top ten take roughly 0.5%. The material sequenced was CD4+ T cells sorted from blood, taken at week 4, from a patient treated with tofacitinib. The receptors shown here come from a human donor with alopecia areata. Each CDR3 is given with its conserved first and last residue. The order of the fields is V gene, J gene, CDR3 protein.

>TRBV6-5|TRBJ2-7
CASSYSSGKQYF
>TRBV29-1|TRBJ1-1
CSVETGDPEAFF
>TRBV29-1|TRBJ1-2
CSVGGAGQGANYGYTF
>TRBV6-5|TRBJ1-3
CASSSEAGNTIYF
>TRBV5-1|TRBJ1-1
CASSLGGYAEAFF
>TRBV29-1|TRBJ2-7
CSVVGHQTYEQYF
>TRBV4-2|TRBJ2-1
CASSQDPPGSGNEQFF
>TRBV4-1|TRBJ1-6
CASSPARGGALNSPLHF
>TRBV5-1|TRBJ2-6
CASSLRSQGLISGANVLTF
>TRBV30|TRBJ1-5
CAWSSGQGSNQPQHF
>TRBV14|TRBJ2-6
CASSLRWAGANVLTF
>TRBV27|TRBJ1-6
CASRLSGSYNSPLHF
>TRBV7-9|TRBJ1-4
CASSLEFNEKLFF
>TRBV11-2|TRBJ2-7
CASSLTTRLMSYEQYF
>TRBV7-2|TRBJ1-5
CASSLVRDQPQHF
>TRBV29-1|TRBJ1-2
CSVAPQEASYGYTF
>TRBV13|TRBJ2-5
CASSLWRQETQYF
>TRBV7-9|TRBJ1-2
CASSLFTGPGYTF
>TRBV29-1|TRBJ1-1
CSVEVLENTEAFF
>TRBV5-6|TRBJ2-7
CASSLADRGLEQYF
>TRBV30|TRBJ1-5
CAWSSPDRANQPQHF
>TRBV7-3|TRBJ1-1
CASSKSRDTEAFF
>TRBV7-9|TRBJ1-2
CASSLVREGYTF
>TRBV7-9|TRBJ2-1
CASSQVGLADNEQFF
>TRBV29-1|TRBJ1-1
CSVPPGTGGGTEAFF
>TRBV19|TRBJ1-5
CASSKGFGQPQHF
>TRBV7-9|TRBJ1-5
CASSLLPDTQPQHF
>TRBV9|TRBJ2-7
CASSVTQGYEQYF
>TRBV9|TRBJ2-2
CASSADSQVNTGELFF
>TRBV5-6|TRBJ2-7
CASSSYWGTSYEQYF
>TRBV2|NA
CASRDRDSASYEQYF